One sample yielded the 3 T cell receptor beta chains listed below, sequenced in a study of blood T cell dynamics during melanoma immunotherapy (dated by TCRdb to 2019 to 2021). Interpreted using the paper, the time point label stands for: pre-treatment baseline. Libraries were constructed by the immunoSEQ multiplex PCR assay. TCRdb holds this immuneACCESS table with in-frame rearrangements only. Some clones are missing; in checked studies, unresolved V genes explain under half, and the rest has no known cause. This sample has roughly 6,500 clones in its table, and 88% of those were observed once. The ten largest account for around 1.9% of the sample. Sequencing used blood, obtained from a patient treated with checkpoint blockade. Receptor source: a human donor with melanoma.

CDR3: CASSPRQGVGEKLFF. The CDR3 DNA reads as TGTGCCAGCAGCCCGAGACAGGGAGTAGGAGAAAAACTGTTTTTT. The chain combines TRBV9 with TRBJ1-4; 7 bases line up with TRBD1. Trimming at V came to 4 bases and at J to 8 bases, leaving 11 bases not matched to a gene. The CDR3 loop spans 15 amino acids. Germline-derived CDR1 and CDR2 are SGDLS and YYNGEE.

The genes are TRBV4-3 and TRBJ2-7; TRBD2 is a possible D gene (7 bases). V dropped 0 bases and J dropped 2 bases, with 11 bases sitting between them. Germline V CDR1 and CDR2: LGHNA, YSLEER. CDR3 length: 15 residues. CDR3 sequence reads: CASSQEEGGPYEQYF. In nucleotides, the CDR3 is TGCGCCAGCAGCCAAGAAGAGGGGGGGCCCTACGAGCAGTACTTC.

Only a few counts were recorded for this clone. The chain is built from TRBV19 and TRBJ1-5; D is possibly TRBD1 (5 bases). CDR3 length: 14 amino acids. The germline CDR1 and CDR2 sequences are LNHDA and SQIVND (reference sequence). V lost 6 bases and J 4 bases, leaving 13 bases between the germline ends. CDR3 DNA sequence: TGTGCCAGTAGGGGGACGGTTAGGAATCAGCCCCAGCATTTT. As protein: CASRGTVRNQPQHF.